The 18 T cell receptor beta chains below all came from one sample that was sequenced in a study of shared clonotypes between healthy human individuals. Data came from immunoSEQ multiplex PCR; TCRdb stores just in-frame clones and leaves some out. The sample contains some 1.5 million clones, more than 95% of which appear only once. The sequencing input was naive CD4+ T cells sorted from blood. This sample's subset: CD45RA+ positively selected. These receptors came from a young man in good health.

The chain links TRBV5-3 to TRBJ2-7; a weak D match, TRBD1 (5 bases). TRBV5-3 is an ORF, and what it does is uncertain. V was clipped by 8 bases and J by 7 bases, with 22 bases between them. The CDR3 sequence is 14 residues long. For the CDR3, the DNA is TGTGCCAGCCACCGGACACAAAGATTATGGGAGCAGTACTTC. This translates into CASHRTQRLWEQYF.

The chain joins TRBV7-2 to TRBJ2-5; either TRBD1 or TRBD2 may fit D (5 bases each). CDR3 length: 15 amino acids. The V end was cut by 2 bases, the J end by 7 bases, with 17 bases between. Germline V gene lookup returns CDR1 SGHTA and CDR2 FQGNSA. The CDR3: CASSLKSGPTGTQYF. The CDR3 nucleotides are TGTGCCAGCAGCTTAAAGTCGGGACCCACAGGGACCCAGTACTTC.

This chain joins TRBV7-9 and TRBJ2-1; 8 bases are shared with TRBD2. Losses at the gene ends were 5 bases for V and 4 bases for J; bases not matched to a gene: 7. Germline V lookup: CDR1 SEHNR, CDR2 FQNEAQ (reference sequence). The CDR3 spans 15 residues. The CDR3: CASSRGLGLYNEQFF. The CDR3 DNA reads as TGTGCCAGCAGCAGGGGACTAGGCCTTTACAATGAGCAGTTCTTC.

The chain recombines TRBV19 with TRBJ2-7; 14 bases are shared with TRBD2. Per the germline V gene, CDR1 is LNHDA and CDR2 is SQIVND (reference sequence). V trimming: 4 bases; J trimming: 0 bases; junction bases outside the gene matches: 8. The CDR3 consists of 18 residues. This chain's CDR3 is CASSTRTSGRPPSYEQYF. The CDR3 region has the DNA TGTGCCAGTAGTACCAGGACTAGCGGGAGGCCTCCCTCCTACGAGCAGTACTTC.

A word on this clone: Other DNA variants within this sample encode the same CDR3. The chain has TRBV2 and TRBJ1-5, with 7 bases lining up with TRBD1. Germline-derived CDR1 and CDR2 are SNHLY and FYNNEI. The CDR3 runs to 15 residues. V was pared by 4 bases and J by 0 bases, with 3 bases of the junction left unmatched. The CDR3 spells CASSGDSYSNQPQHF. DNA for the CDR3: TGTGCCAGCAGTGGGGACAGTTATAGCAATCAGCCCCAGCATTTT.

V usage is TRBV19 and J usage is TRBJ2-7, with 8 bases matching TRBD2. This CDR3 is built from 15 residues. V dropped 6 bases and J dropped 4; count of bases not matched to a gene: 11. Per germline, CDR1 LNHDA and CDR2 SQIVND (reference sequence). CDR3: CASRGSGRAVYEQYF. In DNA, the CDR3 is TGTGCCAGTAGGGGTTCCGGGAGGGCCGTTTACGAGCAGTACTTC. The full variable domain, in which reference TRBV19 and TRBJ2-7 provide the parts outside the CDR3, is DGGITQSPKYLFRKEGQNVTLSCEQNLNHDAMYWYRQDPGQGLRLIYYSQIVNDFQKGDIAEGYSVSREKKESFPLTVTSAQKNPTAFYLCASRGSGRAVYEQYFGPGTRLTVT.

The chain carries TRBV4-1 and TRBJ1-1; unclear D gene. Germline CDR1 MGHRA, CDR2 YSYEKL. The length of the CDR3 is 15 residues. The V end was cut by 0 bases, the J end by 7 bases, with 15 bases between. CDR3 DNA: TGCGCCAGCAGCCAAGATCTGGTCGGATTCGGTGAAGCTTTCTTT. It translates to CASSQDLVGFGEAFF.

The V gene is TRBV11-2, the J gene TRBJ2-1; 9 nucleotides line up with TRBD2. CDR3 length equals 15 residues. Germline V CDR1 and CDR2: SGHAT, FQNNGV. Trimming at V came to 6 bases and at J to 4 bases, leaving 7 bases not matched to a gene. This CDR3 reads CASRVAGAIYNEQFF. CDR3 nucleotide sequence: TGTGCCAGCAGAGTAGCGGGAGCGATATACAATGAGCAGTTCTTC. The full variable domain, completed using reference TRBV11-2 and TRBJ2-1, is EAGVAQSPRYKIIEKRQSVAFWCNPISGHATLYWYQQILGQGPKLLIQFQNNGVVDDSQLPKDRFSAERLKGVDSTLKIQPAKLEDSAVYLCASRVAGAIYNEQFFGPGTRLTVL.

CDR3 protein: CASRDPAGSTDTQYF. The CDR3, as DNA: TGCGCCAGCAGGGACCCAGCGGGCAGCACAGATACGCAGTATTTT. This chain uses TRBV10-2 with TRBJ2-3; a possible D gene is TRBD2 (6 bases). The CDR3 length is 15 residues. Trimming stripped 6 bases from V and 0 bases from J, with 13 bases between. Germline V gene data show CDR1 as WSHSY and CDR2 as SAAADI.

The V gene is TRBV28, the J gene TRBJ2-7; the D gene is possibly TRBD1 (5 bases). Germline V gene data show CDR1 as MDHEN and CDR2 as SYDVKM. Deletions cut 6 bases from V and 2 bases from J, with 17 bases between. This CDR3 region has 15 residues. DNA of the CDR3: TGTGCCAGCAGCCGTGGCGGAGACAGAACCTACGAGCAGTACTTC. Its protein product is CASSRGGDRTYEQYF.

The chain recombines TRBV5-1 with TRBJ2-1, with D possibly being TRBD1 or TRBD2 (5 bases each). This CDR3 region has 18 residues. Germline V lookup: CDR1 SGHRS, CDR2 YFSETQ. V was shortened by 3 bases and J by 6 bases, with 25 bases between the two germline ends. The CDR3, as DNA: TGCGCCAGCAGCTCAGGGTTAATACCGGGACGTGTCCTCAATGAGCAGTTCTTC. Its protein is CASSSGLIPGRVLNEQFF.

This chain uses TRBV5-1 with TRBJ2-3, with no clear D. CDR1 SGHRS and CDR2 YFSETQ come from the germline V gene. The ends were cut back, 5 bases at V and 5 bases at J, with 6 bases in the middle. This CDR3 comprises 11 residues. This CDR3 is CASSFKDTQYF. CDR3 DNA: TGCGCCAGCAGTTTTAAAGATACGCAGTATTTT.

V is TRBV7-8 and J is TRBJ1-1; D possibly corresponds to TRBD1 (5 bases). CDR1 is SGHVS and CDR2 is FQNEAQ in the germline V gene. This CDR3 comprises 15 residues. V lost 5 bases and J 1 base, leaving 14 bases between the germline ends. The CDR3 reads CASSTKDSQNTEAFF. In DNA form, the CDR3 reads TGTGCCAGCAGCACCAAAGACAGTCAGAACACTGAAGCTTTCTTT.

This clone was detected a few times. Other DNA variants within this sample encode the same CDR3. This chain uses TRBV28 with TRBJ1-5; no clear D gene. Trimming cost V 2 bases and J 1 base, with 6 bases left between them. The CDR3 is 14 residues long. Germline V gene sequence: CDR1 MDHEN, CDR2 SYDVKM. The CDR3 bases are TGTGCCAGCAGTTTACTAGGGAGCAATCAGCCCCAGCATTTT. Residues: CASSLLGSNQPQHF.

J is TRBJ2-3 and V is TRBV5-1; unclear D gene. Germline CDR1 is SGHRS and CDR2 is YFSETQ. The CDR3 runs 15 residues. The ends were cut back, 0 bases at V and 0 bases at J, with 8 bases in the middle. The CDR3 region has the DNA TGCGCCAGCAGCTTGGTCGGCCCAAGCACAGATACGCAGTATTTT. Amino acids: CASSLVGPSTDTQYF.

A note on this clone: The same CDR3 is also encoded by other DNA sequences in this sample. V is TRBV2 and J is TRBJ2-7, with D tentatively TRBD2 (6 bases). Trimming removed 9 bases at V and 11 bases at J, with 17 bases between. Germline CDR1 and CDR2: SNHLY and FYNNEI. The CDR3 has 11 amino acids. CDR3: CASGDLPEEYF. Written as DNA, the CDR3 is TGTGCCAGTGGGGACTTACCGGAGGAGTACTTC.

This chain connects TRBV11-2 to TRBJ2-1, with D possibly being TRBD1 (6 bases). V shed 6 bases and J shed 7 bases, with 10 bases lying between them. Germline CDR1 and CDR2: SGHAT and FQNNGV. The CDR3 consists of 12 residues. Here the CDR3 reads CASRLRGNEQFF. Written as DNA, the CDR3 is TGTGCCAGCAGGCTAAGGGGGAATGAGCAGTTCTTC.

The chain is built from TRBV7-9 and TRBJ2-7; 16 bases are a match to TRBD2. The CDR3 sequence is 18 residues long. Germline loops: CDR1 SEHNR, CDR2 FQNEAQ (reference sequence). V was pared by 5 bases and J by 5 bases, with 12 bases of the junction left unmatched. CDR3: CASSRRGLAGGPGHEQYF. The CDR3 region has the DNA TGTGCCAGCAGCCGACGGGGACTAGCGGGAGGGCCAGGGCACGAGCAGTACTTC.